The 25 T cell receptor beta chains below come from one sample, sequenced in a study of response to subunit inactivated influenza vaccine. In TCRdb, the RT-PCR reads were re-called with MiXCR into one record per CDR3 protein. The sample contains about 190,000 distinct CDR3 sequences, about 15% of which appear only once. The specimen comprised CD8+ T cells sorted from PBMCs, sampled around 5 days after vaccination. These TCRs come from a man aged 50 to 60 who received an inactivated influenza vaccine.

Ten or more counts support this clonotype. The chain recombines TRBV24-1 with TRBJ2-2, with D hard to call. This CDR3 comprises 13 residues. Germline CDR1 KGHDR, CDR2 SFDVKD. Trimming shortened V by 6 bases and J by 4 bases, and 8 bases separated the two germline ends. This CDR3 reads CATSSHFTGELFF. CDR3 sequence (DNA): TGTGCCACCAGTAGTCACTTCACCGGGGAGCTGTTTTTT.

CDR3 amino acids: CASRQLSDEQFF. The CDR3 DNA reads TGCGCCAGCAGACAACTTTCCGATGAGCAGTTCTTC. V is TRBV5-1 and J is TRBJ2-1; the D is unclear. With 5 bases removed from V and 8 bases from J, the gap between germline ends came to 11 bases. The CDR3 sequence is 12 residues long. Germline-derived CDR1 and CDR2 are SGHRS and YFSETQ.

This clonotype came up a few times. The chain uses TRBV5-1 and TRBJ1-6; possible D gene TRBD1, 5 bases. V lost 4 bases and J lost 10, with 15 bases in between. Per germline, CDR1 SGHRS and CDR2 YFSETQ. This CDR3 has 14 residues. CDR3 in amino acids: CASSPDGAGSPLHF. CDR3 bases: TGCGCCAGCAGCCCGGACGGGGCCGGGTCACCCCTCCACTTT.

This chain connects TRBV7-2 to TRBJ2-1; 9 bases align to TRBD2. J gave up 1 base and V 0 bases, and 1 base lay outside the gene matches. The CDR3 consists of 16 residues. The V gene's germline CDR1 is SGHTA and CDR2 FQGNSA. This CDR3 is CASSLASGSSYNEQFF. DNA for the CDR3: TGTGCCAGCAGCTTAGCTAGCGGGAGTTCCTACAATGAGCAGTTCTTC.

Concerning this clonotype itself: One junction end does not reproduce the germline sequence, and a read error may be involved. The chain joins TRBV5-1 to TRBJ2-7; TRBD1 aligns across 10 bases. The CDR3 runs to 14 residues. CDR1 and CDR2 (germline): SGHRS, YFSETQ. In DNA, the CDR3 is TGCGCCAGCAGCCGGGGACAGGGGCCCATCGAGCAGTGCTTC. It translates to CASSRGQGPIEQCF.

There are a few counts of this clonotype. The J gene is TRBJ2-7, the V gene TRBV11-2; no definite D call. Trimming pared 8 bases from V and 3 bases from J, leaving 5 bases between. Looked up from germline, CDR1 is SGHAT and CDR2 is FQNNGV. There are 10 residues in the CDR3. The CDR3 reads CASQGYEQYF. The CDR3 DNA follows: TGTGCCAGCCAAGGCTACGAGCAGTACTTC.

This clonotype was observed a few times. The rearrangement links TRBV7-9 to TRBJ2-5, with D unclear. Trimming removed 1 base at V and 0 bases at J, with 6 bases between. From germline, CDR1 is SEHNR and CDR2 FQNEAQ (reference sequence). The CDR3 sequence is 14 residues long. The DNA for the CDR3 is TGTGCCAGCAGCTTAGAATTGTACCAAGAGACCCAGTACTTC. Residues: CASSLELYQETQYF.

This CDR3 is CASSLEGGGGNEQFF. In DNA, the CDR3 is TGTGCCAGCAGCTTAGAGGGGGGTGGAGGGAATGAGCAGTTCTTC. This chain connects TRBV7-8 to TRBJ2-1, with D perhaps given as TRBD1 or TRBD2 (6 bases each). Germline lookup yields CDR1 SGHVS and CDR2 FQNEAQ. This CDR3 region has 15 residues. Trimming removed 1 base at V and 7 bases at J, with 14 bases between.

The chain couples TRBV13 to TRBJ1-1, with a possible D match to TRBD1 (5 bases). The CDR3 loop spans 13 amino acids. V was cut by 10 bases and J by 4 bases, with 16 bases left in between. CDR1 and CDR2 from the germline V gene are PRHDT and FYEKMQ (reference sequence). The CDR3 protein is CAMSPGGITEAFF. The CDR3 DNA reads as TGTGCCATGAGCCCCGGGGGGATCACTGAAGCTTTCTTT.

This clonotype was seen more than once but under ten times. The chain employs TRBV11-2 and TRBJ2-7; D could derive from TRBD1 or TRBD2 (5 bases each). This CDR3 has 18 amino acids. Germline CDR1 and CDR2: SGHAT and FQNNGV. Trimming pared 0 bases from V and 0 bases from J, leaving 18 bases between. CDR3 amino acids: CASSLELGRMLVSYEQYF. Written as DNA, the CDR3 is TGTGCCAGCAGCTTAGAATTGGGACGCATGTTGGTCTCCTACGAGCAGTACTTC.

This clonotype was counted between two and nine times. The V gene is TRBV5-6, the J gene TRBJ1-2; weak D call: TRBD1 (6 bases). Germline V CDR1 and CDR2: SGHDT, YYEEEE. The V gene lost 4 bases and the J gene lost 5 bases, with 15 bases spanning the gap. The CDR3 spans 14 residues. The CDR3 loop reads CASSPRDILYGYTF. DNA for the CDR3: TGTGCCAGCAGCCCCCGGGACATACTATATGGCTACACCTTC.

The sample holds many counts of this clonotype. The chain recombines TRBV4-3 with TRBJ1-1; D unresolved. In germline, CDR1 is LGHNA, CDR2 YSLEER. The CDR3 is 13 residues long. V lost 0 bases and J 7 bases, leaving 9 bases between the germline ends. CDR3 in DNA: TGCGCCAGCAGCCAAGATTGGCTCGGTGAAGCTTTCTTT. As protein: CASSQDWLGEAFF.

This clonotype was seen more than once but under ten times. The rearrangement links TRBV5-1 to TRBJ2-3, with 8 nucleotides matching TRBD2. The CDR3 is 15 amino acids. Germline V gene sequence: CDR1 SGHRS, CDR2 YFSETQ. V lost 7 bases to trimming and J lost 2 bases; unmatched junction nucleotides: 9. The CDR3 loop is CASWDTGGVTDTQYF. The CDR3 nucleotides are TGCGCCAGCTGGGACACGGGGGGGGTCACAGATACGCAGTATTTT.

The chain joins TRBV28 to TRBJ2-1; tentatively, D is TRBD1 (6 bases). The CDR3 spans 13 residues. V shed 1 base and J shed 9 bases, with 10 bases lying between them. Germline CDR1 is MDHEN and CDR2 is SYDVKM. As DNA, the CDR3 is TGTGCCAGCAGTTTATATCAGGGGCGTGAGCAGTTCTTC. Its translation is CASSLYQGREQFF.

This clonotype was counted between two and nine times. CDR3 sequence reads: CASSYSKTTNTGELFF. For the CDR3, the DNA is TGTGCCAGCAGTTACTCGAAGACAACGAACACCGGGGAGCTGTTTTTT. The rearrangement links TRBV6-2 or TRBV6-3 to TRBJ2-2; D is ambiguous. V lost 0 bases and J lost 0, with 8 bases in between. This CDR3 is 16 amino acids long. Per the germline V gene, CDR1 is MNHEY and CDR2 is SVGEGT.

The chain uses TRBV4-1 and TRBJ2-1; 14 nucleotides match TRBD2. Looked up from germline, CDR1 is MGHRA and CDR2 is YSYEKL. This CDR3 comprises 19 residues. The V segment lost 5 bases and the J segment 6 bases; nucleotides outside the gene matches: 15. This chain's CDR3 is CASSNRMGTSGGKGNEQFF. DNA for the CDR3: TGCGCCAGCAGCAACCGTATGGGGACTAGCGGGGGTAAGGGCAATGAGCAGTTCTTC.

The chain links TRBV7-9 to TRBJ2-1, with D perhaps TRBD2 (5 bases). This CDR3 comprises 15 residues. The V end lost 1 base, the J end lost 5 bases, and 12 bases lay between the germline ends. The V gene's germline CDR1 is SEHNR and CDR2 FQNEAQ (reference sequence). As DNA, the CDR3 is TGTGCCAGCAGCTTAGGAATGGACTTACACAATGAGCAGTTCTTC. Translation: CASSLGMDLHNEQFF.

V usage is TRBV6-2 or TRBV6-3 and J usage is TRBJ2-1; D may be TRBD1 or TRBD2 (5 bases each). This CDR3 is built from 15 residues. Germline V CDR1 and CDR2: MNHEY, SVGEGT. Between the trimmed V and J ends, which lost 2 bases and 2 bases, there was a span of 10 bases. The chain's CDR3 is CASSYRGAPYNEQFF. For the CDR3, the DNA is TGTGCCAGCAGTTACAGAGGGGCCCCCTACAATGAGCAGTTCTTC.

This clonotype occurred a few times. The V gene is TRBV29-1, the J gene TRBJ2-7, with D unclear. CDR1 is SQVTM and CDR2 is ANQGSEA in the germline V gene. The germline V and J ends were trimmed by 4 bases and 5 bases, with 12 bases remaining between them. CDR3 length equals 12 residues. CDR3 residues: CSVGVVPHEQYF. The CDR3 nucleotides are TGCAGCGTTGGGGTGGTCCCCCACGAGCAGTACTTC.

A note on this clonotype: Relative to the germline gene, one junction end is altered; a read error may explain this. The rearrangement uses TRBV20-1 and TRBJ2-1; 9 positions match TRBD2. The CDR3 has 16 residues. Germline CDR1 and CDR2: DFQATT and SNEGSKA (reference sequence). DNA of the CDR3: TGCTGTGCTAGAAACCCGACTAGCGGCAACCTCCTTGAGCAGTTCTTC. Residues: CCARNPTSGNLLEQFF.

The chain carries TRBV14 and TRBJ2-1, with TRBD2 matching over 8 bases. From germline, CDR1 is SGHDN and CDR2 FVKESK. The J segment lost 7 bases and the V segment lost 7 bases, leaving 21 bases of the junction unmatched. This CDR3 spans 18 amino acids. The CDR3 region is CASTPGRERGGGWNEQFF. The CDR3 DNA is TGTGCCAGCACCCCCGGCAGGGAACGAGGCGGGGGGTGGAATGAGCAGTTCTTC.

This clonotype was detected a few times. V gene TRBV7-2 combines with J gene TRBJ2-7; D may match TRBD1 or TRBD2 (5 bases each). CDR1 and CDR2 (germline): SGHTA, FQGNSA. This CDR3 spans 13 amino acids. The germline V and J ends were trimmed by 5 bases and 3 bases, with 11 bases remaining between them. CDR3 residues: CASSARDHYEQYF. CDR3 nucleotides: TGTGCCAGCAGCGCCAGGGACCACTACGAGCAGTACTTC.

The chain links TRBV9 to TRBJ2-3; D ambiguous. The V gene's germline CDR1 is SGDLS and CDR2 YYNGEE. The CDR3 has 17 amino acids. Trimming shortened V by 3 bases and J by 1 base, and 18 bases separated the two germline ends. CDR3 DNA: TGTGCCAGCAGCGGGAACCCCGCTGGTGGCGGCACAGATACGCAGTATTTT. It encodes CASSGNPAGGGTDTQYF.

This clonotype was recorded at least ten times. V is TRBV15 and J is TRBJ2-2; a weak D match, TRBD1 (5 bases). The CDR3 is made up of 15 amino acids. With 0 bases removed from V and 5 bases from J, the gap between germline ends came to 10 bases. CDR1 and CDR2 from the germline V gene are LNHNV and YYDKDF (reference sequence). The CDR3 DNA reads TGTGCCACCAGCAGAGATTTCAGGGAAACCGGGGAGCTGTTTTTT. As protein: CATSRDFRETGELFF.

J is TRBJ2-3 and V is TRBV25-1; TRBD2 might be the D (6 bases). The CDR3 has 12 amino acids. CDR1 MGHDK and CDR2 SYGVNS come from the germline V gene. Trimming cost V 11 bases and J 0 bases, with 9 bases left between them. The CDR3 is CAAGRSTDTQYF. The DNA for the CDR3 is TGTGCCGCGGGGAGAAGCACAGATACGCAGTATTTT.